Below are 32 T cell receptor beta chains sequenced from a single sample in a study of tumor-infiltrating lymphocytes in primary liver carcinoma. The template, 500 ng total RNA, yielded TCR beta cDNA made with a constant-region primer. Construction of TCR beta libraries relied on three successive nested multiplex PCR rounds employing slightly modified ARM-PCR. The first two PCR rounds, approximately 10 cycles each, used TRBV1-TRBV30 forward primers and a C-beta reverse primer. TCRdb recomputed calls from the multiplex PCR reads with MiXCR, one row per CDR3 protein. The sample lists about 180,000 distinct CDR3 sequences, about 60% occurring once. The researchers obtained blood RNA from unsorted whole blood and also extracted germline DNA. The sequenced sample was peripheral blood. The receptors derive from a man aged 40-50 years with primary liver carcinoma and hepatitis B virus infection.

The CDR3 loop reads CASSYLDYEQYF. The CDR3 DNA reads as TGTGCCAGCAGTTACCTGGATTACGAGCAGTACTTC. This chain joins TRBV12-3 or TRBV12-4 and TRBJ2-7, with no clear D. V shed 4 bases and J shed 4 bases, with 8 bases lying between them. CDR3 length: 12 residues.

With regard to this clonotype: One base away lies a much larger clone, so this may be a sequencing read error. The chain couples TRBV29-1 to TRBJ1-2; 7 positions match TRBD1. The germline V gene has CDR1 SQVTM and CDR2 ANQGSEA. There are 13 residues in the CDR3. In DNA form, the CDR3 reads TGCAGCGCCCTAATGACAGGGAACTATGGCTACGCCTTC. Protein: CSALMTGNYGYAF.

The chain employs TRBV6-6 and TRBJ2-7; 7 bases fit TRBD1. Germline trimming cut 6 bases from V and 0 bases from J; bases unmatched to any gene: 11. The CDR3 is 16 amino acids. CDR1 and CDR2 (germline): MNHNY, SVGAGI (reference sequence). CDR3 in DNA: TGTGCCAGCAGACTCATCCACCGGGACAGCTCCTACGAGCAGTACTTC. Residues: CASRLIHRDSSYEQYF.

This clonotype was detected only a few times. V usage is TRBV6-6 and J usage is TRBJ2-7; D is perhaps TRBD1 (6 bases). The CDR3 is 12 residues long. The ends were cut back, 5 bases at V and 7 bases at J, with 12 bases in the middle. Germline V gives CDR1 MNHNY, CDR2 SVGAGI (reference sequence). CDR3 residues: CASSPTGWEQYF. In DNA form, the CDR3 reads TGTGCCAGCAGTCCTACAGGGTGGGAGCAGTACTTC.

Comment on this clonotype: At one boundary the junction diverges from the germline segment, which might be a read error. The V call is TRBV5-4, the J call TRBJ2-7, with TRBD1 matching 7 bases. The CDR3 has 14 amino acids. The germline CDR1 and CDR2 sequences are SGHNT and YYREEE (reference sequence). In DNA form, the CDR3 reads TGTGTCAGCAGCCCCGGGACAGCCTCCTACGAGCAGTACTTC. Its translation: CVSSPGTASYEQYF.

Here the CDR3 DNA reads TGTGCCAGCAGCATAACTCCGGGACTAGCGGGAGGGCCGGAGAATGAGCAGTTCTTC. Protein sequence: CASSITPGLAGGPENEQFF. The genes are TRBV11-2 and TRBJ2-1; TRBD2 aligns across 16 bases. The J segment lost 7 bases and the V segment lost 5 bases, leaving 14 bases of the junction unmatched. Germline assignment: CDR1 SGHAT and CDR2 FQNNGV. The CDR3 covers 19 residues.

Remarks on this clonotype: This may be a read error: a much more frequent sequence differs by one nucleotide. This chain links TRBV11-2 with TRBJ2-3; perhaps TRBD1 as D (6 bases). The CDR3 is 14 amino acids. Germline CDR1 SGHAT, CDR2 FQNNGV. The ends were cut back, 5 bases at V and 7 bases at J, with 16 bases in the middle. The CDR3 reads CASSESGTMNTQYF. The CDR3 nucleotides read TGTGCCAGCAGCGAATCCGGGACAATGAATACGCAGTATTTT. Based on the CDR3 plus reference TRBV11-2 and TRBJ2-3, the full variable domain is EAGVAQSPRYKIIEKRQSVAFWCNPISGHATLYWYQQILGQGPKLLIQFQNNGVVDDSQLPKDRFSAERLKGVDSTLKIQPAKLEDSAVYLCASSESGTMNTQYFGPGTRLTVL.

The chain uses TRBV7-9 and TRBJ2-3; D gene uncertain. V lost 3 bases, J lost 0 bases, and 7 bases lay in between. The CDR3 loop spans 14 amino acids. Germline CDR1 SEHNR, CDR2 FQNEAQ (reference sequence). CDR3 DNA sequence: TGTGCCAGCAGCTTCAGTAGCAGCACAGATACGCAGTATTTT. It is translated as CASSFSSSTDTQYF.

A word on this clonotype: This may be a read error: a much more frequent sequence differs by one nucleotide. The chain recombines TRBV29-1 with TRBJ2-7; 7 nucleotides align to TRBD1. The CDR3 runs to 13 residues. Trimming cost V 5 bases and J 6 bases; bases outside gene matches: 10. Germline values: CDR1 SQVTM, CDR2 ANQGSEA. CDR3 bases: TGCAGCGTTTCCCTAGACAGGGATTGCGAGCAGTACTTC. Its translation: CSVSLDRDCEQYF.

Details on this clonotype: In this CDR3 the conserved last residue, phenylalanine or tryptophan, is missing, so a read error is likely. This rearrangement joins TRBV11-3 to TRBJ2-2, with unresolved D. Trimming took off 2 bases at V and 9 bases at J, with 13 bases between the two ends. This CDR3 is built from 14 residues. Germline CDR1 and CDR2: SGHNT and YENEEA. CDR3 sequence: CASSLNMIGWELFL. The CDR3 nucleotides are TGTGCCAGCAGCTTAAATATGATCGGCTGGGAGCTGTTTTTA.

A remark on this clonotype: The junction and the germline gene differ at one end; a read error may be behind it. This rearrangement joins TRBV12-3 or TRBV12-4 to TRBJ2-2; D not resolved. The CDR3 has 12 amino acids. CDR3 nucleotide sequence: TGTACCAGCAGTTTCGTTACCGGGGAGCTGTTTTTT. Amino acids: CTSSFVTGELFF.

The V call is TRBV5-8, the J call TRBJ2-7, with 8 bases lining up with TRBD1. Germline loops: CDR1 SGHTS, CDR2 YDEGEE. J gave up 4 bases and V 3 bases, and 12 bases lay outside the gene matches. The CDR3 consists of 16 residues. The CDR3 sequence is CASSSSSARGHYEQYF. Written as DNA, the CDR3 is TGTGCCAGCAGCTCCTCAAGCGCCAGGGGGCATTACGAGCAGTACTTC.

The chain recombines TRBV5-1 with TRBJ2-7; D not certain. Trimming shortened V by 0 bases and J by 7 bases, and 8 bases separated the two germline ends. CDR3 size: 12 residues. From germline, CDR1 is SGHRS and CDR2 YFSETQ. The CDR3 sequence is CASSLAWGEQYF. As DNA, the CDR3 is TGCGCCAGCAGCTTGGCTTGGGGAGAGCAGTACTTC.

The CDR3 DNA is TGTGCCAGCAGCTTCCGAGGCGGGAGGGCCTGGAATGAGCAGTTCTTC. This codes for CASSFRGGRAWNEQFF. The gene calls are TRBV11-1 and TRBJ2-1, with TRBD2 matching 9 bases. Germline V CDR1 and CDR2: SGHAT, FQDESV (reference sequence). V lost 3 bases and J lost 7; bases outside the gene matches: 10. The CDR3 is made up of 16 amino acids. The whole variable domain, filled in from reference TRBV11-1 and TRBJ2-1, reads EAEVAQSPRYKITEKSQAVAFWCDPISGHATLYWYRQILGQGPELLVQFQDESVVDDSQLPKDRFSAERLKGVDSTLKIQPAELGDSAMYLCASSFRGGRAWNEQFFGPGTRLTVL.

The gene calls are TRBV11-2 and TRBJ1-1; tentatively, D is TRBD1 (5 bases). CDR1 and CDR2 (germline): SGHAT, FQNNGV. V lost 10 bases and J 1 base, leaving 16 bases between the germline ends. The CDR3 is 14 residues long. For the CDR3, the DNA is TGTGCCAACAAAGGGTGGCAGGGGAACACTGAAGCTTTCTTT. Translation: CANKGWQGNTEAFF.

On this clonotype itself: A much larger clone lies one base from this, so it may be a read error. The CDR3 region is CRVRQGIEAFF. Here the CDR3 DNA reads TGCAGGGTGCGACAGGGAATTGAAGCTTTCTTT. The chain uses TRBV29-1 and TRBJ1-1; 7 nucleotides align to TRBD1. CDR3 length: 11 amino acids. Germline values: CDR1 SQVTM, CDR2 ANQGSEA.

Turning to this clonotype: Germline is not matched at one junction end, which may reflect a read error. The J gene is TRBJ2-7, the V gene TRBV12-3 or TRBV12-4; 10 nucleotides line up with TRBD1. This CDR3 region has 13 residues. The CDR3 coding sequence is TGTACCAGCAGTAGGACAGGGGGCTACGAGCAGTACTTC. Translating it yields CTSSRTGGYEQYF.

In this sample, this clonotype turned up a few times. The rearrangement links TRBV7-9 to TRBJ2-1; 9 bases match TRBD1. Germline V lookup: CDR1 SEHNR, CDR2 FQNEAQ (reference sequence). V trimming: 1 base; J trimming: 3 bases; junction bases outside the gene matches: 1. The CDR3 has 15 amino acids. DNA for the CDR3: TGTGCCAGCAGCTTAGGACAGGGGGACTACAATGAGCAGTTCTTC. Amino acids: CASSLGQGDYNEQFF.

As regards this clonotype: An end of the junction does not agree with germline; a read error may underlie this. The CDR3 DNA reads as TGTACCAGCAGCTTAGAACTAGCAACCGGGGAGCTGTTTTTT. It translates to CTSSLELATGELFF. This chain uses TRBV11-2 with TRBJ2-2, with a tentative D call TRBD2 (6 bases). This CDR3 has 14 amino acids. Germline V gene data show CDR1 as SGHAT and CDR2 as FQNNGV.

This clonotype was seen more than once but under ten times. The V and J genes are TRBV6-6 and TRBJ1-5; weak D call: TRBD1 (6 bases). Germline CDR1 and CDR2: MNHNY and SVGAGI (reference sequence). With 8 bases removed from V and 2 bases from J, the gap between germline ends came to 13 bases. The CDR3 sequence is 14 residues long. This chain's CDR3 is CASYRGGGNQPQHF. The CDR3 coding sequence is TGTGCCAGCTACCGCGGGGGCGGCAATCAGCCCCAGCATTTT.

A note on this clonotype: This could be a read error, since a much larger clone is one nucleotide away. This chain connects TRBV6-1 to TRBJ1-2, with D hard to call. The CDR3 contains 10 residues. Germline V gene lookup returns CDR1 MNHNS and CDR2 SASEGT. The V and J ends lost 7 bases and 9 bases respectively, with 9 bases between them. The CDR3 reads CASTDGRYTF. In nucleotides, the CDR3 is TGTGCCAGCACTGATGGTCGCTACACCTTC.

Regarding this clonotype: A much larger clone differs by one base, so this may be a read error. The rearrangement links TRBV6-6 to TRBJ1-5; no clear D gene. Germline values: CDR1 MNHNY, CDR2 SVGAGI (reference sequence). The length of the CDR3 is 12 residues. The CDR3 nucleotides are TGTGTCAGCAGCAGGCCTAATCAGCCCCAGCATTTT. Translation gives CVSSRPNQPQHF.

The sample holds a few counts of this clonotype. The J gene is TRBJ2-4, the V gene TRBV6-2 or TRBV6-3; D perhaps matches TRBD1 (5 bases). Germline V gene sequence: CDR1 MNHEY, CDR2 SVGEGT. This CDR3 has 15 residues. Trimming removed 11 bases at V and 8 bases at J, with 25 bases between. The CDR3 DNA sequence: TGTGCCTCGAGTTCCGGAGACTCGGCCAGGGACATTCAGTACTTC. The encoded protein is CASSSGDSARDIQYF.

The rearrangement links TRBV11-3 to TRBJ2-7; D call uncertain. V lost 5 bases, J lost 6 bases, and 17 bases lay in between. The germline gives CDR1 SGHNT, CDR2 YENEEA. The CDR3 is made up of 14 amino acids. The CDR3 bases are TGTGCCAGCAGCCTCTCCTGGTACTCCCGCGAGCAGTACTTC. The encoded protein is CASSLSWYSREQYF.

The V gene is TRBV29-1, the J gene TRBJ2-5, with 8 bases matching TRBD2. After removal of 7 bases from V and 3 bases from J, the junction contained 7 bases not matched to a gene. This CDR3 is 13 amino acids long. Germline CDR1 is SQVTM and CDR2 is ANQGSEA. The CDR3 sequence: CSGRTSRKETQYF. The CDR3 DNA sequence: TGCAGCGGGCGGACTAGCAGAAAAGAGACCCAGTACTTC.

Turning to this clonotype: Because it lacks the conserved phenylalanine or tryptophan at the end, this CDR3 is likely a read error. The gene calls are TRBV12-3 or TRBV12-4 and TRBJ1-5; a weak D match, TRBD1 (6 bases). The CDR3 runs 17 residues. Deletions cut 6 bases from V and 0 bases from J, with 18 bases between. The CDR3 is CASRQGPSMDSNQPQHY. The CDR3 DNA is TGTGCCAGCAGACAGGGACCGTCCATGGATAGCAATCAGCCCCAGCATTAT.

The chain uses TRBV11-2 and TRBJ2-1, with D perhaps TRBD2 (6 bases). Trimming removed 7 bases at V and 13 bases at J, with 17 bases between. Germline V gene sequence: CDR1 SGHAT, CDR2 FQNNGV. CDR3 length: 12 amino acids. The CDR3 nucleotides are TGTGCCAGCAACAGCCTAGCGTCTGACCAGTTCTTC. Protein: CASNSLASDQFF. The full variable domain, with the rest looked up from reference TRBV11-2 and TRBJ2-1, is EAGVAQSPRYKIIEKRQSVAFWCNPISGHATLYWYQQILGQGPKLLIQFQNNGVVDDSQLPKDRFSAERLKGVDSTLKIQPAKLEDSAVYLCASNSLASDQFFGPGTRLTVL.

A note on this clonotype: The junction and the germline gene differ at one end; a read error may be behind it. The chain links TRBV4-1 to TRBJ2-3; D might be TRBD1 (5 bases). CDR3 length: 14 amino acids. Germline V CDR1 and CDR2: MGHRA, YSYEKL. The CDR3 loop is CASSQGSTADTQYF. DNA of the CDR3: TGCGCCAGTAGCCAAGGCTCGACAGCAGATACGCAGTATTTT.

As for this clonotype: Mismatch with germline at one junction end may stem from a read error. The gene calls are TRBV11-2 and TRBJ2-6, with D maybe TRBD2 (6 bases). The CDR3 runs 15 residues. Germline-derived CDR1 and CDR2 are SGHAT and FQNNGV. The CDR3 sequence is CASSWTGTGANVPTF. DNA of the CDR3: TGTGCCAGCAGCTGGACGGGGACTGGGGCCAACGTCCCGACTTTC.

The chain is built from TRBV10-3 and TRBJ1-4, with TRBD1 as a possible D gene (6 bases). V lost 4 bases, J lost 8 bases, and 14 bases lay in between. Germline values: CDR1 ENHRY, CDR2 SYGVKD. CDR3 length: 14 residues. DNA for the CDR3: TGTGCCATCAGTGCGGGGGGGGCTCGAGAAAAACTGTTTTTT. As protein: CAISAGGAREKLFF.

There are a few counts of this clonotype. This chain uses TRBV12-3 or TRBV12-4 with TRBJ2-3; 9 bases agree with TRBD2. V lost 3 bases, J lost 2 bases, and 6 bases stayed unmatched. This CDR3 comprises 16 residues. The CDR3 region is CASSLISGSPTDTQYF. The CDR3 DNA sequence: TGTGCCAGCAGTTTGATTAGCGGGAGTCCCACAGATACGCAGTATTTT.

About this clonotype itself: Being one base from a much bigger clone, this may be a read error. The CDR3 DNA reads TGTGCCAGCAGCGGACGGGACGGTCCCTCTTGGGCCAACGTCCTGACTTTC. This gives the protein CASSGRDGPSWANVLTF. This chain links TRBV11-2 with TRBJ2-6, with D perhaps matching TRBD1 or TRBD2 (5 bases each). The CDR3 runs 17 residues. Per the germline V gene, CDR1 is SGHAT and CDR2 is FQNNGV.